A selection of T cell receptor beta chains follows, all from one sample in a study of metastatic and nonmetastatic thyroid tumors. TCRdb re-analyzed the PCR reads using MiXCR. Of about 59,000 clones in the sample, 25% to 35% were seen once. The specimen sequenced was blood. These receptors all stem from a female donor with papillary thyroid cancer or a benign thyroid nodule (not recorded which). Some clones in this sample may be carry-over from other donors' samples. CDR3s include the opening cysteine and the closing phenylalanine or tryptophan. D genes are given only for firm matches. The size of a clone is reported for some rows only, either as once, few or many, or as a class for expanded clones.

d_gene: -
abundance: few
j_gene: TRBJ2-1
v_gene: TRBV28
CDR3aa: CASSGVERSSYEQFF
CDR3nt: TGTGCCAGCAGTGGTGTCGAGCGATCCTCGTATGAGCAGTTCTTC

d_gene: TRBD1
abundance: -
j_gene: TRBJ1-3
v_gene: TRBV11-3
CDR3aa: CASSLGDSNSGNTIYF
CDR3nt: TGTGCCAGCAGCTTAGGGGACAGTAACTCTGGAAACACCATATATTTT

d_gene: -
abundance: -
j_gene: TRBJ1-1
v_gene: TRBV4-2
CDR3aa: CASSQDLAGITEAFF
CDR3nt: TGTGCCAGCAGCCAAGATCTTGCAGGGATCACTGAAGCTTTCTTT

d_gene: TRBD2
abundance: few
j_gene: TRBJ2-3
v_gene: TRBV2
CDR3aa: CASSKGLAGDTQYF
CDR3nt: TGTGCCAGCAGTAAAGGACTAGCGGGAGATACGCAGTATTTT

d_gene: TRBD2
abundance: many
j_gene: TRBJ2-1
v_gene: TRBV7-9
CDR3aa: CASSLISGRVYNEQFF
CDR3nt: TGTGCCAGCAGCTTAATTAGCGGGAGAGTATACAATGAGCAGTTCTTC

d_gene: -
abundance: few
j_gene: TRBJ2-7
v_gene: TRBV20-1
CDR3aa: CSALSLLKQQYF
CDR3nt: TGCAGTGCCCTTTCCCTGCTAAAACAGCAGTACTTC

d_gene: TRBD2
abundance: -
j_gene: TRBJ2-1
v_gene: TRBV5-1
CDR3aa: CASSLAGRQTLDEQFF
CDR3nt: TGCGCCAGCAGCTTGGCCGGGAGGCAGACCCTCGATGAGCAGTTCTTC

d_gene: -
abundance: few
j_gene: TRBJ2-7
v_gene: TRBV5-1
CDR3aa: CASSLGLESYEQYF
CDR3nt: TGCGCCAGCAGCTTGGGCCTAGAAAGCTACGAGCAGTACTTC

d_gene: TRBD2
abundance: few
j_gene: TRBJ2-2
v_gene: TRBV7-3
CDR3aa: CASSLGILAANTGELFF
CDR3nt: TGTGCCAGCAGCTTAGGGATACTAGCGGCAAACACCGGGGAGCTGTTTTTT

d_gene: TRBD1
abundance: -
j_gene: TRBJ2-1
v_gene: TRBV10-3
CDR3aa: CAISPGTGGGLDEQFF
CDR3nt: TGTGCCATCAGTCCCGGGACAGGTGGAGGACTCGATGAGCAGTTCTTC

d_gene: -
abundance: many
j_gene: TRBJ2-5
v_gene: TRBV20-1
CDR3aa: CSAREMYGETQYF
CDR3nt: TGCAGTGCTAGAGAGATGTATGGGGAGACCCAGTACTTC

d_gene: -
abundance: few
j_gene: TRBJ2-7
v_gene: TRBV28
CDR3aa: CASSYNPLGVSRDEQYF
CDR3nt: TGTGCCAGCAGTTATAATCCTCTCGGGGTATCCCGGGACGAGCAGTACTTC

d_gene: TRBD2
abundance: -
j_gene: TRBJ2-7
v_gene: TRBV10-3
CDR3aa: CASVPGGFGSYEQYF
CDR3nt: TGTGCCTCTGTCCCGGGGGGGTTTGGCTCCTACGAGCAGTACTTC

d_gene: -
abundance: -
j_gene: TRBJ2-1
v_gene: TRBV7-2
CDR3aa: CASSLAGRHNEQFF
CDR3nt: TGTGCCAGCAGCTTAGCTGGCAGACACAATGAGCAGTTCTTC

d_gene: TRBD2
abundance: -
j_gene: TRBJ2-3
v_gene: TRBV5-1
CDR3aa: CASRGLAGPTDTQYF
CDR3nt: TGCGCCAGCAGGGGACTAGCGGGACCCACAGATACGCAGTATTTT

d_gene: TRBD1
abundance: few
j_gene: TRBJ2-7
v_gene: TRBV12-3/TRBV12-4
CDR3aa: CASSSRQGAGYEQYF
CDR3nt: TGTGCCAGCAGCAGTAGACAGGGGGCGGGTTACGAGCAGTACTTC

d_gene: -
abundance: -
j_gene: TRBJ1-1
v_gene: TRBV11-2
CDR3aa: CASSDYSNTEAFF
CDR3nt: TGTGCCAGCAGCGATTACAGTAACACTGAAGCTTTCTTT

d_gene: -
abundance: -
j_gene: TRBJ1-3
v_gene: TRBV11-2
CDR3aa: CASSLVVSLNSGNTIYF
CDR3nt: TGTGCCAGCAGCTTAGTCGTCAGCTTGAACTCTGGAAACACCATATATTTT